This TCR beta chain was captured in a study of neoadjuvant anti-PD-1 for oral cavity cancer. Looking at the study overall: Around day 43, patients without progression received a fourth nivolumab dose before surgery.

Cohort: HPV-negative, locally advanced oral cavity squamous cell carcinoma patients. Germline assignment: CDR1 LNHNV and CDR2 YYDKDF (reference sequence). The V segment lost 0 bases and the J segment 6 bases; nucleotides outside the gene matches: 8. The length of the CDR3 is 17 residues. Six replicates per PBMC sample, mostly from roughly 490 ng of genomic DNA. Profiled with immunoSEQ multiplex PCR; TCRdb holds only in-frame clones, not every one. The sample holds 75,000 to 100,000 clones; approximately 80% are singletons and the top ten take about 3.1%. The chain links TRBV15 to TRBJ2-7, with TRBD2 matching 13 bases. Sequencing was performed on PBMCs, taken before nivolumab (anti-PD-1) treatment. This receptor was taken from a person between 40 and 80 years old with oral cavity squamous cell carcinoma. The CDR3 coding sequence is TGTGCCACCAGCAGAGATCTAGGACTAGCGGGAGTGACCGAGCAGTACTTC. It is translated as CATSRDLGLAGVTEQYF. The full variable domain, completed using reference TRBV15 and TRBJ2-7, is DAMVIQNPRYQVTQFGKPVTLSCSQTLNHNVMYWYQQKSSQAPKLLFHYYDKDFNNEADTPDNFQSRRPNTSFCFLDIRSPGLGDTAMYLCATSRDLGLAGVTEQYFGPGTRLTVT.